Each of the 12 T cell receptor beta chains below was sequenced from the same sample in a study of blood T cell repertoires in COVID-19. The table came from immunoSEQ multiplex PCR; TCRdb's copy has only in-frame clones and leaves some out. The data hold fewer than 65,000 clones, with roughly 85% observed a single time. Specimen: peripheral blood. These receptors were collected from a woman of 80 years or more with acute or convalescent COVID-19.

A single count supports this clone. The genes are TRBV11-2 and TRBJ2-3, with D hard to call. The CDR3 has 15 residues. The germline V gene encodes CDR1 SGHAT and CDR2 FQNNGV. The V end lost 2 bases, the J end lost 6 bases, and 15 bases lay between the germline ends. The CDR3 coding sequence is TGTGCCAGCAGCTTAAATCTAGACGGGTTGGATACGCAGTATTTT. It is translated as CASSLNLDGLDTQYF.

This clone was seen once. The chain combines TRBV12-3 or TRBV12-4 with TRBJ1-3, with no clear D. Trimming removed 5 bases from V and 0 bases from J, with 5 bases in between. The CDR3 runs 13 residues. The DNA of the CDR3 is TGTGCCAGCAGTCCTCCCTCTGGAAACACCATATATTTT. Its translation is CASSPPSGNTIYF.

In its sample, this clone was seen once. The rearrangement joins TRBV7-9 to TRBJ1-2, with TRBD1 as a possible D gene (5 bases). The CDR3 loop spans 16 amino acids. The V gene lost 2 bases and the J gene lost 1 base, with 14 bases spanning the gap. Germline loops: CDR1 SEHNR, CDR2 FQNEAQ (reference sequence). The CDR3 reads CASSLTIWGGNYGYTF. The CDR3 region has the DNA TGTGCCAGCAGCTTAACGATATGGGGGGGTAACTATGGCTACACCTTC.

V and J are TRBV7-8 and TRBJ2-4; possible D gene TRBD2, 5 bases. Germline loops: CDR1 SGHVS, CDR2 FQNEAQ. The CDR3 sequence is 18 residues long. The V end lost 4 bases, the J end lost 0 bases, and 19 bases lay between the germline ends. The CDR3 region has the DNA TGTGCCAGCAGCTCCTACCGGGGTATCAACATAGCCAAAAACATTCAGTACTTC. It specifies CASSSYRGINIAKNIQYF.

This chain uses TRBV9 with TRBJ2-1; 8 bases agree with TRBD2. This CDR3 region has 15 residues. Germline CDR1 reads SGDLS; CDR2 reads YYNGEE. Losses at the gene ends were 4 bases for V and 7 bases for J; bases not matched to a gene: 10. The CDR3 DNA is TGTGCCAGCAGCTTACGACAGCGGGAGAGTAATGAGCAGTTCTTC. This codes for CASSLRQRESNEQFF.

The rearrangement joins TRBV7-2 to TRBJ1-6, with D unresolved. Germline loops: CDR1 SGHTA, CDR2 FQGNSA. The CDR3 sequence is 16 residues long. V dropped 0 bases and J dropped 9 bases, with 15 bases sitting between them. The DNA of the CDR3 is TGTGCCAGCAGCTTAGCGGAGGTCAGGCGAACTTCACCCCTCCACTTT. It codes for CASSLAEVRRTSPLHF. Variable domain in full (rest from reference TRBV7-2 and TRBJ1-6): GAGVSQSPSNKVTEKGKDVELRCDPISGHTALYWYRQSLGQGLEFLIYFQGNSAPDKSGLPSDRFSAERTGGSVSTLTIQRTQQEDSAVYLCASSLAEVRRTSPLHFGNGTRLTVT.

The CDR3 protein is CASSLALAQGAGEQFF. The CDR3 bases are TGTGCCAGCAGCTTAGCGCTTGCACAGGGGGCGGGTGAGCAGTTCTTC. The chain is built from TRBV7-2 and TRBJ2-1; TRBD1 aligns across 9 bases. V shed 0 bases, J shed 9 bases, and the junction held 9 bases outside the gene matches. The germline V gene encodes CDR1 SGHTA and CDR2 FQGNSA. The CDR3 has 16 amino acids.

The chain couples TRBV5-1 to TRBJ1-2, with D perhaps TRBD1 (5 bases). The CDR3 totals 15 residues. The V end was cut by 1 base, the J end by 0 bases, with 10 bases between. Germline-derived CDR1 and CDR2 are SGHRS and YFSETQ. For the CDR3, the DNA is TGCGCCAGCAGCTTGCGGGCAGGGTCTAACTATGGCTACACCTTC. As protein: CASSLRAGSNYGYTF.

J is TRBJ2-2 and V is TRBV5-1; tentatively, D is TRBD1 (5 bases). The germline V gene has CDR1 SGHRS and CDR2 YFSETQ. V was shortened by 0 bases and J by 3 bases, with 12 bases between the two germline ends. CDR3 length: 16 amino acids. CDR3 bases: TGCGCCAGCAGCTTGGTGCAGGGCTGGGACACCGGGGAGCTGTTTTTT. This codes for CASSLVQGWDTGELFF.

V and J are TRBV19 and TRBJ1-4, with 7 nucleotides matching TRBD1. J was trimmed by 7 bases and V by 4 bases; bases with no gene match: 12. Germline V gene data show CDR1 as LNHDA and CDR2 as SQIVND (reference sequence). The CDR3 contains 16 residues. CDR3 bases: TGTGCCAGTAGTACCTCGACCGGGACAGAAACTGAAAAACTGTTTTTT. It yields the protein CASSTSTGTETEKLFF.

This chain joins TRBV10-3 and TRBJ2-3; 8 bases line up with TRBD2. The CDR3 sequence is 14 residues long. Looked up from germline, CDR1 is ENHRY and CDR2 is SYGVKD. Trimming cost V 3 bases and J 6 bases; bases outside gene matches: 5. CDR3 in DNA: TGTGCCATCAGTGACTTCCTAGCGGGTGATACGCAGTATTTT. Protein: CAISDFLAGDTQYF.

This chain uses TRBV10-2 with TRBJ2-7, with D possibly being TRBD2 (6 bases). Germline CDR1 is WSHSY and CDR2 is SAAADI. The CDR3 loop spans 13 amino acids. V was cut by 2 bases and J by 11 bases, with 16 bases left in between. This CDR3 is CASSETLAANEYF. As DNA, the CDR3 is TGCGCCAGCAGTGAGACACTAGCAGCCAACGAGTACTTC.